This entry concerns a single T cell receptor beta chain. Profiled with immunoSEQ multiplex PCR; TCRdb holds only in-frame clones, not every one. The sample records tens of thousands of clones, 80% to 90% being singletons. The source of the sample is a study of technical replicates of blood from a few donors. The germline V gene encodes CDR1 SGHAT and CDR2 FQNNGV. The CDR3 is made up of 11 amino acids. Trimming removed 5 bases at V and 7 bases at J, with 6 bases between. V usage is TRBV11-2 and J usage is TRBJ2-1, with D unclear. The source is a human donor in good health. Some clones in this sample may be carry-over from other donors' samples. Sample: PBMCs. CDR3 residues: CASSGQNEQFF. The DNA of the CDR3 is TGTGCCAGCAGCGGGCAAAATGAGCAGTTCTTC.